The subject of this entry is one T cell receptor beta chain. Antigen: not known. This sample was included in a study of CD8+CD57+ T cells in acquired aplastic anemia. Study-wide background: Yields of DNA that came from sorted CD4+ and CD8+ cells averaged roughly 3 ug. General observations from the study: Patients and controls shared 25 to 30 CD8+ CDR3 sequences, which appeared highly expressed in patients and within their immunodominant clones.

Germline assignment: CDR1 LGHNA and CDR2 YNFKEQ. V shed 4 bases, J shed 0 bases, and the junction held 10 bases outside the gene matches. The CDR3 length is 17 residues. Profiling that covered TCR beta VDJ and CDR3 relied on genomic DNA as its template. MiXCR, run by TCRdb on the reads, gives a single entry per CDR3 protein. The sample consists of 100,000 to 150,000 distinct CDR3 sequences, roughly 50% of them appearing once. Sequencing input: sorted CD4+, CD8+, or CD8+CD57+ T cells (not recorded which) from PBMCs. The chain combines TRBV4-2 with TRBJ1-2, with 8 nucleotides matching TRBD1. The TCR sequence derives from a human donor in good health, serving as a control. CDR3 sequence (DNA): TGTGCCAGCAGCCGCTACAGGGGGGGAATGGCTAACTATGGCTACACCTTC. Amino acid sequence: CASSRYRGGMANYGYTF.